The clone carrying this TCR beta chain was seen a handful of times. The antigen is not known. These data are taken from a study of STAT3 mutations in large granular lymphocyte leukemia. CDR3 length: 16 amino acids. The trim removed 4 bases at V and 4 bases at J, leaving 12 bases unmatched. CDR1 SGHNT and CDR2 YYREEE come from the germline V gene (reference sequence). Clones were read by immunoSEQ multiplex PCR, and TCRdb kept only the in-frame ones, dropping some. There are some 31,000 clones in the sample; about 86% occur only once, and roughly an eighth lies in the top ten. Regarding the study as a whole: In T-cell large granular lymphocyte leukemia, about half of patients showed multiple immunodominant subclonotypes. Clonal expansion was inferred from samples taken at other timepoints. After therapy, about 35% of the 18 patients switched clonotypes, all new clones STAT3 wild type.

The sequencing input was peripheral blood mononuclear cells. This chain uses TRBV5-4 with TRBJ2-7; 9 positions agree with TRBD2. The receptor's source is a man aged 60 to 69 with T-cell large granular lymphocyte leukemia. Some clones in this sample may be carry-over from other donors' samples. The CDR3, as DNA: TGTGCCAGCAGCCCGACGTCCGGGACTAGCATTTACGAGCAGTACTTC. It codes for CASSPTSGTSIYEQYF.